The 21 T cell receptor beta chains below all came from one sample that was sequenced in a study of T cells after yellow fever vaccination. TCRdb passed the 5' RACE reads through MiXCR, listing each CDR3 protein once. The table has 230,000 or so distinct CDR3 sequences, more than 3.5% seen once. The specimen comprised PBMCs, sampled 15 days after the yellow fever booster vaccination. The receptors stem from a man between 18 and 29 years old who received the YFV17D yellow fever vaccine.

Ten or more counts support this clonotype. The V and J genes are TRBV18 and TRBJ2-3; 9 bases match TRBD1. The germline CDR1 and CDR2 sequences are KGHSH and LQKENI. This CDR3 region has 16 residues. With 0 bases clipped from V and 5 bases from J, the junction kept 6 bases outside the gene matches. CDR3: CASSPPGQGLGDTQYF. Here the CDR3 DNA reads TGTGCCAGCTCACCACCGGGACAGGGACTGGGAGATACGCAGTATTTT.

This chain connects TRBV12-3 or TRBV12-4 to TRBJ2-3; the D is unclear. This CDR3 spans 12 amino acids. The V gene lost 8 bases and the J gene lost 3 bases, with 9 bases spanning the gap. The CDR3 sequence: CASCWATDTQYF. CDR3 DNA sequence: TGTGCCAGCTGTTGGGCTACAGATACGCAGTATTTT.

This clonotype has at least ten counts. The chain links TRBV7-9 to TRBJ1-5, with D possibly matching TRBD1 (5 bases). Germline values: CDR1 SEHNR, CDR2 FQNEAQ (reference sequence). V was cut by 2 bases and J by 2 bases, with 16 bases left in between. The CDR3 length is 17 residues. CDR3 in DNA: TGTGCCAGCAGCTTATACAATTATGGGGGGGGCAATCAGCCCCAGCATTTT. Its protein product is CASSLYNYGGGNQPQHF.

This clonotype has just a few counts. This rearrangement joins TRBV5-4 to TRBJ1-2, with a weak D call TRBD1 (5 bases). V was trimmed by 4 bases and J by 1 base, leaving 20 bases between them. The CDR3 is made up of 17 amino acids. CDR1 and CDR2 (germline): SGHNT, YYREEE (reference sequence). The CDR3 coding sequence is TGTGCCAGCAGCCCACCGATCCAGACAGTTCTTAACTATGGCTACACCTTC. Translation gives CASSPPIQTVLNYGYTF.

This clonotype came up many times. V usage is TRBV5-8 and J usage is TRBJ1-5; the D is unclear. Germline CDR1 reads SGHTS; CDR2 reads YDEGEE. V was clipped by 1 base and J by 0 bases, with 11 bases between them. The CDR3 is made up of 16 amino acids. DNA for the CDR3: TGTGCCAGCAGCTTGTGGGCAGGTTCTAGCAATCAGCCCCAGCATTTT. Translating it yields CASSLWAGSSNQPQHF.

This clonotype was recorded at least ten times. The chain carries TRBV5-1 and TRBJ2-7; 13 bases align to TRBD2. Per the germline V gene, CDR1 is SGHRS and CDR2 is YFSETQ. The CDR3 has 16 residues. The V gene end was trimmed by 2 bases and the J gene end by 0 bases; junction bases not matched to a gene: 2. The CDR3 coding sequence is TGCGCCAGCAGCTTACTAGCGGGGGGGAGCTCCTACGAGCAGTACTTC. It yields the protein CASSLLAGGSSYEQYF.

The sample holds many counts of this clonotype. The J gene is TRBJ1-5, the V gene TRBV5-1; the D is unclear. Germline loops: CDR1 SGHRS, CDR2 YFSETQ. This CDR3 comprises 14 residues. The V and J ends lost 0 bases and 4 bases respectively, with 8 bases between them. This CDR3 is CASSLGPANQPQHF. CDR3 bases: TGCGCCAGCAGCTTGGGGCCGGCTAATCAGCCCCAGCATTTT.

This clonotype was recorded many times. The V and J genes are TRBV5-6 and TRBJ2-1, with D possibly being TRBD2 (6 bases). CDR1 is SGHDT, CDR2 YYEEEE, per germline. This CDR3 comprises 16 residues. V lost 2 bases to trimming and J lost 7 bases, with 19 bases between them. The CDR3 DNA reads TGTGCCAGCAGCTTTCCCCTGGGGGAGGCCGCTAATGAGCAGTTCTTC. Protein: CASSFPLGEAANEQFF.

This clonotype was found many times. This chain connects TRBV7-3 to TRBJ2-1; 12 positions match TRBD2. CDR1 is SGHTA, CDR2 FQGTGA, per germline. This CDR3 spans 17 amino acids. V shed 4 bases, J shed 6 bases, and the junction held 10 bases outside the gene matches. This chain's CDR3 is CASSSTPSGGDGNEQFF. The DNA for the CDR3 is TGTGCCAGCAGCTCCACCCCTAGCGGGGGGGACGGCAATGAGCAGTTCTTC.

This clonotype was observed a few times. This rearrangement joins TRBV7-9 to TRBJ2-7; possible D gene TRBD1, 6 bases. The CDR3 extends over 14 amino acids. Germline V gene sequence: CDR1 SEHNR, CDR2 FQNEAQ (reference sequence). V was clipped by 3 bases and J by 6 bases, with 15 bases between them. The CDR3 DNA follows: TGTGCCAGCAGCTTTTCAGGGGCCCTCACCGAGCAGTACGTC. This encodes CASSFSGALTEQYV.

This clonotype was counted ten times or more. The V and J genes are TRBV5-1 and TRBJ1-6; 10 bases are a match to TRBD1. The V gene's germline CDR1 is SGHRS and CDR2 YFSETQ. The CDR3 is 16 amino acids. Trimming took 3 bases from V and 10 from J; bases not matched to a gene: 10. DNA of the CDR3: TGCGCCAGCAGCTCCTCCGGGACAGGGGCGGAATCACCCCTCCACTTT. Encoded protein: CASSSSGTGAESPLHF.

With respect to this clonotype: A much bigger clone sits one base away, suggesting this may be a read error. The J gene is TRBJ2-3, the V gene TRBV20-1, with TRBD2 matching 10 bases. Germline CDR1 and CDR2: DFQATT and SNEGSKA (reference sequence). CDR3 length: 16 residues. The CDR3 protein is CSASDLAGDNTDAQYF. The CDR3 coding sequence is TGCAGTGCTAGCGATCTAGCGGGGGACAACACAGATGCGCAGTATTTT.

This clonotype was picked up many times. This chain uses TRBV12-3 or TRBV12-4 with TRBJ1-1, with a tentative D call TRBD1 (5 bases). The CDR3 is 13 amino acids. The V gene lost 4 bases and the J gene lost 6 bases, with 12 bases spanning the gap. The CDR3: CASSSRGGSEAFF. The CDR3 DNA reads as TGTGCCAGCAGTTCCCGGGGGGGTTCTGAAGCTTTCTTT.

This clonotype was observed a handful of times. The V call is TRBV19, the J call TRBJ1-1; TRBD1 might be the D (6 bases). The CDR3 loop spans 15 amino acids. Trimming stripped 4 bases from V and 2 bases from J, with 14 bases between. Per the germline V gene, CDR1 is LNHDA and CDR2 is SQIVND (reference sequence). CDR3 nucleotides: TGTGCCAGTAGTACCCTGGACAGTACTAACACTGAAGCTTTCTTT. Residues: CASSTLDSTNTEAFF.

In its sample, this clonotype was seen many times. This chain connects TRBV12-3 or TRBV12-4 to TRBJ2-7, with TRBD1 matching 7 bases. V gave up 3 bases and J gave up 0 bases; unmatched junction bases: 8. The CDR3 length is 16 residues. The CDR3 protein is CASSLWRQGVSYEQYV. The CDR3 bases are TGTGCCAGCAGTTTGTGGCGTCAGGGGGTCTCCTACGAGCAGTACGTC.

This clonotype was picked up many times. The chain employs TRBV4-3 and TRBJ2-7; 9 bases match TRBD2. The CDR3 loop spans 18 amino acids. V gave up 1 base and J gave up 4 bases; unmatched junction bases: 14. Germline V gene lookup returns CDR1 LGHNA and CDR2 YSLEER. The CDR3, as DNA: TGCGCCAGCAGCCAAGCACCCGGCCTAGCGGGGTACCTGTACGAGCAGTACGTC. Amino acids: CASSQAPGLAGYLYEQYV.

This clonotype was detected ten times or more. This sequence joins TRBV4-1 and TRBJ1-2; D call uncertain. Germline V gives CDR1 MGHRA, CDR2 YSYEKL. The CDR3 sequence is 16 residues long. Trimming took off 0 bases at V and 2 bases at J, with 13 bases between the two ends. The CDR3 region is CASSQEDHGVNYGYTF. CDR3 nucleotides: TGCGCCAGCAGCCAAGAAGATCACGGGGTAAACTATGGCTACACCTTC.

The CDR3: CASSETANTEAFF. The CDR3 nucleotides are TGTGCCAGCAGCGAGACGGCGAACACTGAAGCTTTCTTT. V usage is TRBV6-4 and J usage is TRBJ1-1, with D unclear. With 6 bases removed from V and 1 base from J, the gap between germline ends came to 9 bases. This CDR3 is 13 amino acids long. Germline V gives CDR1 MRHNA, CDR2 SNTAGT.

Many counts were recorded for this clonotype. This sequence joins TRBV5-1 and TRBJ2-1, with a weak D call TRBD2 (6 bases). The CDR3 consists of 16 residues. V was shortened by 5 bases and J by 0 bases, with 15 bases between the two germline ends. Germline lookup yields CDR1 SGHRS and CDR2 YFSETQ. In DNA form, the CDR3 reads TGCGCCAGCAGATCCGACGGGGGACGCTCCTACAATGAGCAGTTCTTC. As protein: CASRSDGGRSYNEQFF.

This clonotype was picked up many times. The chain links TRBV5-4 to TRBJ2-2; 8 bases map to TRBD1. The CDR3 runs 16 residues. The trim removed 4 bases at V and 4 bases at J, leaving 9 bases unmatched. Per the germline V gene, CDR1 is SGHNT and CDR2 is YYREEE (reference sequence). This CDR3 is CASSPRGTGITGELFF. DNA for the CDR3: TGTGCCAGCAGCCCCCGGGGGACAGGAATCACCGGGGAGCTGTTTTTT.

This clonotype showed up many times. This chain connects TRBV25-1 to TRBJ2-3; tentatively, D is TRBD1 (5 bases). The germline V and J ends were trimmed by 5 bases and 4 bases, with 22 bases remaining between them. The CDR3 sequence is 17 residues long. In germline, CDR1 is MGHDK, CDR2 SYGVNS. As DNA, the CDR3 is TGTGCCAGCAGTCAGAGGACCGTAGGGGAAGGAGCAGATACGCAGTATTTT. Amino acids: CASSQRTVGEGADTQYF.